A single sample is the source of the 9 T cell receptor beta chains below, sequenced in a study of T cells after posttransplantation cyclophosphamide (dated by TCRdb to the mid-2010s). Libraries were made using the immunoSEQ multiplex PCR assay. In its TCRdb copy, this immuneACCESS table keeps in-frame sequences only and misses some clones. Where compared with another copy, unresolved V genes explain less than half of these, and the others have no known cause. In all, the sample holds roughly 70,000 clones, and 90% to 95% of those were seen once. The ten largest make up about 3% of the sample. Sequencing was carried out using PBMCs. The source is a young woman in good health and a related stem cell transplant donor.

Here the CDR3 DNA reads TGTGCCAGTAGTATAGTTCAGGGACAGTTTAGGTCTACGCAGTATTTT. Translating gives CASSIVQGQFRSTQYF. The gene calls are TRBV19 and TRBJ2-3; 7 nucleotides match TRBD1. V lost 1 base and J lost 8; bases outside the gene matches: 12. Per germline, CDR1 LNHDA and CDR2 SQIVND (reference sequence). This CDR3 has 16 residues.

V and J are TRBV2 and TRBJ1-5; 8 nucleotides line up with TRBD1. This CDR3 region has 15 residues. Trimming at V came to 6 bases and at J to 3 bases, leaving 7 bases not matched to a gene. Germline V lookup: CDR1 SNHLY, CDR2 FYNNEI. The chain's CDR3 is CASREDRALNQPQHF. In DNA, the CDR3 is TGTGCCAGCAGAGAGGACAGGGCCCTCAATCAGCCCCAGCATTTT. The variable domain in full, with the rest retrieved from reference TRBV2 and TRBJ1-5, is EPEVTQTPSHQVTQMGQEVILRCVPISNHLYFYWYRQILGQKVEFLVSFYNNEISEKSEIFDDQFSVERPDGSNFTLKIRSTKLEDSAMYFCASREDRALNQPQHFGDGTRLSIL.

CDR3 nucleotide sequence: TGCGCCAGCAGCTTAACAGGGGCGGATAGCTCCTACGAGCAGTACTTC. Protein sequence: CASSLTGADSSYEQYF. This chain links TRBV5-1 with TRBJ2-7, with TRBD1 matching over 7 bases. The CDR3 runs to 16 residues. CDR1 is SGHRS, CDR2 YFSETQ, per germline. Germline trimming cut 2 bases from V and 0 bases from J; bases unmatched to any gene: 8.

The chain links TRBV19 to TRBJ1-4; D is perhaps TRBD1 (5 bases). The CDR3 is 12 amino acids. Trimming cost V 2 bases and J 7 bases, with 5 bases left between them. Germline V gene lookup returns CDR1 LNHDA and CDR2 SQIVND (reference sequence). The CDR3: CASSIQGEKLFF. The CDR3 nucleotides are TGTGCCAGTAGTATACAGGGTGAAAAACTGTTTTTT.

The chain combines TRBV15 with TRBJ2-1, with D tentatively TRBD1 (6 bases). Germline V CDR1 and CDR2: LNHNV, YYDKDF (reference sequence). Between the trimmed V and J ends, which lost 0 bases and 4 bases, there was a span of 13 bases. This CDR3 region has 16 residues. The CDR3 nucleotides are TGTGCCACCAGCAGAGAAGGGCAGGGGCAATACAATGAGCAGTTCTTC. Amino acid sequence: CATSREGQGQYNEQFF.

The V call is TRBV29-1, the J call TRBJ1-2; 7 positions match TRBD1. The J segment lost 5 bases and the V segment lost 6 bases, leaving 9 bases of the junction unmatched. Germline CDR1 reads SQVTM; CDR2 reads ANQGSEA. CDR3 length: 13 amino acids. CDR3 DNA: TGCAGCGTGCAACAGGGGTGGGGGTATGGCTACACCTTC. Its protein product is CSVQQGWGYGYTF.

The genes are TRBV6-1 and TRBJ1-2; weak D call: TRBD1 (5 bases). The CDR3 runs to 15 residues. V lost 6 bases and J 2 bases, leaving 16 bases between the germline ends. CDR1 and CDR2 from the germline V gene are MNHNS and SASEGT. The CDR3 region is CASRTPGVQNYGYTF. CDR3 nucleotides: TGTGCCAGCAGGACCCCGGGGGTTCAGAACTATGGCTACACCTTC.

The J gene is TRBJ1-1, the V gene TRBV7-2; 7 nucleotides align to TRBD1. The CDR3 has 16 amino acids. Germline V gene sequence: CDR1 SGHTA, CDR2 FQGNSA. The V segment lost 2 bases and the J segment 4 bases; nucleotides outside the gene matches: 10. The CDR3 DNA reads TGTGCCAGCAGCTTATGGGGGAACAGGGGAGGCACTGAAGCTTTCTTT. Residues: CASSLWGNRGGTEAFF.

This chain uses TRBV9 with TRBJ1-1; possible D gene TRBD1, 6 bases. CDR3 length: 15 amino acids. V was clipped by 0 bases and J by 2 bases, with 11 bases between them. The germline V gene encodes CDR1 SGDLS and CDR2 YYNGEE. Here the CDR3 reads CASSVGPQGNTEAFF. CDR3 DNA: TGTGCCAGCAGCGTAGGCCCACAGGGAAACACTGAAGCTTTCTTT.